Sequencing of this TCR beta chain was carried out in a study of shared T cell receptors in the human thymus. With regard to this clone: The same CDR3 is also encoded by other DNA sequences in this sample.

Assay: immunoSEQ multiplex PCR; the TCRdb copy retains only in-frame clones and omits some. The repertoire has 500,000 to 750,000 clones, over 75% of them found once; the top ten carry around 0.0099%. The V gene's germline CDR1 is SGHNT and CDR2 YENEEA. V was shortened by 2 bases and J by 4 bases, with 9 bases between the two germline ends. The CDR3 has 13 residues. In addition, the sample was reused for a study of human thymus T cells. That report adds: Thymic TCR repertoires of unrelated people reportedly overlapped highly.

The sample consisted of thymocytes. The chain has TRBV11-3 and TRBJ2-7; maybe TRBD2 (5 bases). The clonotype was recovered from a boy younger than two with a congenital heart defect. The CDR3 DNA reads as TGTGCCAGCAGCTTACGGGGAACTTACGAGCAGTACTTC. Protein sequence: CASSLRGTYEQYF.